These 9 T cell receptor beta chains originate from one sample sequenced in a study of shared clonotypes between healthy human individuals. Sequencing was performed with immunoSEQ multiplex PCR; in TCRdb, only in-frame clones are kept and a portion is missing. The table shows around 1.1 million clones, with more than 75% occurring only once. The sequencing input was memory CD4+ T cells from PBMCs. Subset of the sample: CD45RA-negative fraction. The receptor source for this set is a man aged 18 to 35 in good health. Some clones in this sample may be carry-over from other donors' samples.

The chain is built from TRBV7-7 and TRBJ2-2; the D gene is possibly TRBD1 (6 bases). The CDR3 runs 17 residues. The germline V gene encodes CDR1 SSHAT and CDR2 FNYEAQ (reference sequence). The V and J ends lost 7 bases and 2 bases respectively, with 20 bases between them. The chain's CDR3 is CASTPWFTGPNTGELFF. CDR3 DNA sequence: TGTGCCAGCACCCCGTGGTTTACAGGGCCCAACACCGGGGAGCTGTTTTTT.

On this clone itself: A far larger clone differs by one base, so this is likely a read error. This chain links TRBV5-4 with TRBJ2-7; 9 bases agree with TRBD2. V trimming: 3 bases; J trimming: 3 bases; junction bases outside the gene matches: 1. Per germline, CDR1 SGHNT and CDR2 YYREEE (reference sequence). The CDR3 has 13 amino acids. Here the CDR3 DNA reads TGTGCCAGCAGCTCGACTAGCGGCTACGAGCAGTACTTC. Protein: CASSSTSGYEQYF.

The rearrangement joins TRBV10-3 to TRBJ2-7; D remains unclear. Trimming pared 2 bases from V and 1 base from J, leaving 9 bases between. The CDR3 spans 14 residues. CDR1 and CDR2 from the germline V gene are ENHRY and SYGVKD. CDR3 residues: CAISEAHRSYEQYF. The CDR3 DNA follows: TGTGCCATCAGTGAGGCACACAGATCCTACGAGCAGTACTTC.

The gene calls are TRBV19 and TRBJ1-5, with 7 bases aligning to TRBD1. The germline V gene encodes CDR1 LNHDA and CDR2 SQIVND (reference sequence). The junction had 9 bases not matched to a gene; V was cut back by 6 bases and J by 1 base. The CDR3 runs 16 residues. The CDR3 DNA sequence: TGTGCCAGTAGCCCTGACAGGGTGAAGAGCAATCAGCCCCAGCATTTT. Protein product: CASSPDRVKSNQPQHF.

The chain's CDR3 is CASSLPGRYEQYF. The CDR3 DNA is TGTGCCAGCAGCTTGCCAGGGAGGTACGAGCAGTACTTC. The gene calls are TRBV5-4 and TRBJ2-7; a weak D match, TRBD2 (6 bases). Germline assignment: CDR1 SGHNT and CDR2 YYREEE (reference sequence). The germline V and J ends were trimmed by 1 base and 4 bases, with 9 bases remaining between them. The CDR3 is 13 amino acids.

The rearrangement uses TRBV5-4 and TRBJ2-5; the match to TRBD2 covers 10 bases. Germline values: CDR1 SGHNT, CDR2 YYREEE (reference sequence). Trimming at V came to 4 bases and at J to 4 bases, leaving 7 bases not matched to a gene. This CDR3 region has 15 residues. As DNA, the CDR3 is TGTGCCAGCAGCGCACCTAGCGGGAGTCGAGAGACCCAGTACTTC. Translating it yields CASSAPSGSRETQYF.

This chain uses TRBV7-9 with TRBJ2-1; D ambiguous. Trimming removed 1 base from V and 6 bases from J, with 10 bases in between. CDR1 is SEHNR and CDR2 is FQNEAQ in the germline V gene (reference sequence). This CDR3 has 14 residues. CDR3 in amino acids: CASSLVRSGNEQFF. In nucleotides, the CDR3 is TGTGCCAGCAGCTTAGTCCGCTCGGGCAATGAGCAGTTCTTC.

The V call is TRBV10-3, the J call TRBJ2-7; 11 nucleotides line up with TRBD2. V shed 10 bases, J shed 0 bases, and the junction held 17 bases outside the gene matches. Germline lookup yields CDR1 ENHRY and CDR2 SYGVKD. The CDR3 spans 18 residues. The CDR3 reads CATRTGGASGRLSYEQYF. As DNA, the CDR3 is TGTGCCACACGGACCGGGGGGGCTAGCGGGAGGCTCTCCTACGAGCAGTACTTC.

The chain employs TRBV6-6 and TRBJ2-5; D is unresolved. Trimming shortened V by 8 bases and J by 5 bases, and 15 bases separated the two germline ends. Germline lookup yields CDR1 MNHNY and CDR2 SVGAGI (reference sequence). The CDR3 runs to 13 residues. DNA of the CDR3: TGTGCCAGCGGAACCGGGTATGAGGAGACCCAGTACTTC. Its protein product is CASGTGYEETQYF.